This T cell receptor (beta chain) was recovered during a study of blood T cell repertoires in COVID-19. The table came from immunoSEQ multiplex PCR; TCRdb's copy has only in-frame clones and leaves some out. The sample contains 100,000 to 120,000 clones, around 90% of which appear only once. The CDR3 is made up of 13 amino acids. Trimming took off 0 bases at V and 5 bases at J, with 5 bases between the two ends. CDR1 is SGHRS and CDR2 is YFSETQ in the germline V gene. This TCR was sampled from a human donor in a cohort sampled during active COVID-19. Specimen: peripheral blood. The J gene is TRBJ2-2, the V gene TRBV5-1, with unresolved D. This CDR3 reads CASSLGQTGELFF. The CDR3 DNA is TGCGCCAGCAGCTTGGGGCAGACCGGGGAGCTGTTTTTT.